This T cell receptor beta chain was identified in a study of CD8 T cells in ankylosing spondylitis. One entry per CDR3 protein results from TCRdb running MiXCR on the 5' RACE reads. The profile covers approximately 250,000 distinct CDR3 sequences, with roughly a quarter appearing a single time and 0.61% taken by the ten largest. Study results and caveats: A subset of motif variants has previously been described in the synovial fluid and blood of reactive arthritis. Disease-linked clones reportedly concentrated significantly in matched ankylosing spondylitis synovial fluid. Apparently characteristic of ankylosing spondylitis blood was a TCR beta motif (about 8 highly homologous variants).

Germline lookup yields CDR1 DFQATT and CDR2 SNEGSKA (reference sequence). The CDR3 runs to 12 residues. This clonotype showed up just a few times. Its cognate antigen is unknown. The chain combines TRBV20-1 with TRBJ1-6, with unresolved D. Sequencing was performed on blood, either unsorted or a sorted T cell fraction (not recorded which). This TCR derives from a male donor with ankylosing spondylitis or in good health (not recorded which). The CDR3 nucleotides read TGCGGGATGATGTCGGATAATTCACCCCTCCACTTT. Translating it yields CGMMSDNSPLHF.